This entry is about one T cell receptor beta chain. This receptor's antigen is unknown. No base quality information exists; no much larger clone differs at one position. From V the trimming removes 7 bases and from J it removes 5 bases, while the gene matches leave 12 bases of the junction unaccounted for. The CDR3 spans 15 residues, from the cysteine through the phenylalanine. Solely the CDR3 DNA is kept, with 45 bases framed from the first base. The germline V gene provides CDR1 SQVTM and CDR2 ANQGSEA. The sample comes from a study of blood T cell repertoires in COVID-19 (dated by TCRdb to the early 2020s). About the study as a whole: Samples covering the acute and convalescent phases of COVID-19 were provided by collaborators in the United States, Italy and Spain. Where available, HLA class I and class II types were taken from metadata supplied by the sample provider and were not determined by assay-based typing. Subjects who had been exposed to COVID-19, were actively infected with it, or had recovered from it provided the deeply sampled blood TCRbeta repertoires that made up the dataset. Samples were obtained from the ongoing ImmuneRACE study (first 160 participants) and from roughly 1,300 subjects provided by 6 global collaborators. The prospective study material was composed of cDNA or gDNA derived from T cells, B-cell-depleted T cells, or PBMCs. The repertoires were released in a freely available public database intended as a resource for research on the immune response to SARS-CoV-2. The sample metadata nearly always contained a de-identified subject ID, COVID-19 status, age in years and sex.

General findings and caveats noted by the study authors: Clinical and demographic metadata were provided uncurated, with the amount varying by source and participant.

In the prospective study, participants were roughly 18 to 89 years old, resided in approximately 22 geographic areas of the United States, and were enrolled through a virtual design. In the prospective study, cohorts were assigned on the basis of participant-reported clinical history obtained from a screening survey and a study questionnaire. Recovered participants in ImmuneRACE Cohort 3 were defined by two consecutive negative NP/OP PCR tests, clearance by a healthcare professional, or resolution of symptoms. In the prospective study, whole blood, serum and a nasopharyngeal or oropharyngeal swab were collected from each participant by mobile phlebotomists. Prospective study participants could optionally give additional blood draws and questionnaires over an approximately 2-month period. Prospective study blood samples were shipped either frozen or at room temperature before DNA extraction. TCRbeta CDR3 regions were amplified from genomic DNA using the immunoSEQ Assay, a bias-controlled multiplex PCR. Per the source publication's procedure: The number of nucleated cells in each sample was estimated from the amplification of reference gene primers within the assay. To quantify the absolute abundance of each unique TCRbeta CDR3 rearrangement, sequence reads were collapsed and filtered. Productive Simpson clonality was computed per sample as the square root of Simpson's diversity index over productive rearrangements. Here the immuneACCESS table is served through TCRdb, limited to in-frame sequences with V and J called. Missing clones are a known gap in these copies; in checked studies unresolved V genes cover under half, and the rest lacks a known reason. The D gene and trimming were derived from the DNA, and the V and J assignments and clone size from that table. This sample gives under 450,000 clones in total; more than 85% of them show up just once. The top ten constitute 2.5% to 3% of the sample.

Input material: PBMCs or T cells enriched from blood (not recorded which). This clonotype was obtained from a woman aged 25 to 39 who had recovered from COVID-19. Recombination joined TRBV29-1 with TRBJ2-5; 11 bases in the middle match TRBD2. The CDR3 region: CSAKTSGSLGETQYF. The bases are TGCAGCGCAAAAACTAGCGGGAGTTTGGGGGAGACCCAGTACTTC.